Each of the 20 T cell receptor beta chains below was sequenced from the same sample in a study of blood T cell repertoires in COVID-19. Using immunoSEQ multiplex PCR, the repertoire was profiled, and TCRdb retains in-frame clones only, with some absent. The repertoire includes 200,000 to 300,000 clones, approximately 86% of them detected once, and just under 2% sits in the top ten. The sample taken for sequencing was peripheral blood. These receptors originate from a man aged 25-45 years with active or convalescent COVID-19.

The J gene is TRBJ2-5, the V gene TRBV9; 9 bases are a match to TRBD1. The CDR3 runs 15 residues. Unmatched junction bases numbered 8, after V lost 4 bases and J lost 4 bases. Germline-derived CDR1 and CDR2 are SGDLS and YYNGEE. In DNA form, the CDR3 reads TGTGCCAGCAGCACAGGACAGGGACAGGGAGAGACCCAGTACTTC. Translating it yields CASSTGQGQGETQYF.

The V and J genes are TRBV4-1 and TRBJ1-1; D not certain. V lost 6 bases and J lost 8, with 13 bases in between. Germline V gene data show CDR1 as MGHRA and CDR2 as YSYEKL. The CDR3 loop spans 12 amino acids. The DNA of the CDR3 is TGCGCCAGCAGAACTTCCCCGGGGGAAGCTTTCTTT. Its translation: CASRTSPGEAFF.

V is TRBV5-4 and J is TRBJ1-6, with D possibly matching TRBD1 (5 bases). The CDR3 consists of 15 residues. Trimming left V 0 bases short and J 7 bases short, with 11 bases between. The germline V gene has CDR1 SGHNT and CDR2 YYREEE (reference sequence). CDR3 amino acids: CASSLGQGTNSPLHF. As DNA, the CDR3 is TGTGCCAGCAGCTTGGGTCAGGGCACCAATTCACCCCTCCACTTT.

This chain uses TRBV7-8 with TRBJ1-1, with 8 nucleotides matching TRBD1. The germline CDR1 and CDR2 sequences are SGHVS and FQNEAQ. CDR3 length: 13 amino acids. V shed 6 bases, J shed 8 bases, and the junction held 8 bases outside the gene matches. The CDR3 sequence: CASRKGAGGEAFF. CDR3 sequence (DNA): TGTGCCAGCAGGAAGGGGGCAGGGGGCGAAGCTTTCTTT.

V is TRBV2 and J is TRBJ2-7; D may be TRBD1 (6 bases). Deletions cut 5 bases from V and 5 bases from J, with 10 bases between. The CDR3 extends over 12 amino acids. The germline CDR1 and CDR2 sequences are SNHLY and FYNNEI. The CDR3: CASSPRQDEQYF. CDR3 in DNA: TGTGCCAGCAGTCCGAGACAGGACGAGCAGTACTTC.

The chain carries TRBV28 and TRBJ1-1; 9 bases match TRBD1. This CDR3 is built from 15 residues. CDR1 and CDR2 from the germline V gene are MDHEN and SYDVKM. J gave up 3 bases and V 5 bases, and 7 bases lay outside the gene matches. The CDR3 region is CASSRTWTGDTEAFF. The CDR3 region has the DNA TGTGCCAGCAGTCGAACTTGGACAGGGGACACTGAAGCTTTCTTT.

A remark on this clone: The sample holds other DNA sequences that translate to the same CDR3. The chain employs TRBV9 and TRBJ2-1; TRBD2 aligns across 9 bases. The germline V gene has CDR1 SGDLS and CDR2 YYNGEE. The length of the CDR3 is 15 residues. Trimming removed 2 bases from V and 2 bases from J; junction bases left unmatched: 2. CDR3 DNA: TGTGCCAGCAGCGTCGGCGGGGGGGCCTACAATGAGCAGTTCTTC. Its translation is CASSVGGGAYNEQFF.

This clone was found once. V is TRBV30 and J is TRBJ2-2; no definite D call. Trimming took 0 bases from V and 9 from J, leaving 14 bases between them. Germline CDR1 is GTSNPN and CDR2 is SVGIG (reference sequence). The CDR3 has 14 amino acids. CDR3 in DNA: TGTGCCTGGAGTGTAAGCGCGCCCCCCCGGGAGCTGTTTTTT. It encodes CAWSVSAPPRELFF.

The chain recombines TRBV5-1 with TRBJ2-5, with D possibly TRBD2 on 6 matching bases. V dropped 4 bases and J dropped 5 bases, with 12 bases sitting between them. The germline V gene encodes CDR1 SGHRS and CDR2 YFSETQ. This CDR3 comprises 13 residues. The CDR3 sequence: CASSNPAGETQYF. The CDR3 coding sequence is TGCGCCAGCAGCAACCCAGCGGGTGAGACCCAGTACTTC.

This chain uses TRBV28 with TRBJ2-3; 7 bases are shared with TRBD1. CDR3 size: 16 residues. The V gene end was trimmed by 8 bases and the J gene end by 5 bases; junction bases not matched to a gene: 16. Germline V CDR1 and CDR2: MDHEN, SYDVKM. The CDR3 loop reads CASWPRGQAGGDTQYF. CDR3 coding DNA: TGTGCCAGCTGGCCGAGGGGGCAGGCTGGGGGAGATACGCAGTATTTT.

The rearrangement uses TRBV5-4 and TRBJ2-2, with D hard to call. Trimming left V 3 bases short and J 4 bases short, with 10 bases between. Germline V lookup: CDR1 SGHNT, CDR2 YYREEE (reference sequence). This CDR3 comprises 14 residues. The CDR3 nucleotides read TGTGCCAGCAGCTCCCCGGCAGGCACCGGGGAGCTGTTTTTT. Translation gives CASSSPAGTGELFF.

The CDR3 DNA sequence: TGTGCCAGCAGTTTGGGACAGGGATCCTACGAGCAGTACTTC. Protein product: CASSLGQGSYEQYF. The chain employs TRBV9 and TRBJ2-7, with 9 bases that match TRBD1. This CDR3 region has 14 residues. The V segment lost 5 bases and the J segment 1 base; nucleotides outside the gene matches: 4. Germline assignment: CDR1 SGDLS and CDR2 YYNGEE.

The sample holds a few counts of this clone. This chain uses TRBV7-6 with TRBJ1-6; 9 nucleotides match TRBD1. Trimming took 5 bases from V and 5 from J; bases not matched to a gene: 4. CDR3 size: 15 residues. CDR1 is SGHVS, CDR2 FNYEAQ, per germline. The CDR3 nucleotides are TGTGCCAGCAGCCCCAGACAGGGGGATAATTCACCCCTCCACTTT. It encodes CASSPRQGDNSPLHF.

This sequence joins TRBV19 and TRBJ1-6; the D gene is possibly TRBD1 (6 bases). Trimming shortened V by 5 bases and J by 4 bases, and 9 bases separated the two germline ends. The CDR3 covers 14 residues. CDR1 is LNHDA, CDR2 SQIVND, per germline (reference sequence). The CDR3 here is CASSGRGYNSPLHF. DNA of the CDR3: TGTGCCAGTAGTGGGAGGGGGTATAATTCACCCCTCCACTTT.

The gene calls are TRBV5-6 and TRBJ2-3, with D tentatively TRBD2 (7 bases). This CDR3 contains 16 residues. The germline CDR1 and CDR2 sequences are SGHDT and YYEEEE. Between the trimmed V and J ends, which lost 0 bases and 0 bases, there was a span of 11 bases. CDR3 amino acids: CASSLVGGASTDTQYF. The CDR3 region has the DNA TGTGCCAGCAGCTTGGTAGGGGGGGCTAGCACAGATACGCAGTATTTT.

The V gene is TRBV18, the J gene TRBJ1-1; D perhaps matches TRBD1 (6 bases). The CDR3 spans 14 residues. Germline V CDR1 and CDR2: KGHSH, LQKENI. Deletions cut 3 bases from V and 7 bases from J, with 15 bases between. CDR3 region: CASSPRQESFEAFF. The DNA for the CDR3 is TGTGCCAGCTCACCCCGACAGGAAAGTTTTGAAGCTTTCTTT.

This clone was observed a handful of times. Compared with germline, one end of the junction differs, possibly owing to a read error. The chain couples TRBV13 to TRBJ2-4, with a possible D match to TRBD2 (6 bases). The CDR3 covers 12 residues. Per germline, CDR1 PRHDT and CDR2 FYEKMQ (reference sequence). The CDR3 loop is CASSLGLSKAHF. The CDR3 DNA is TGTGCCAGCAGCCTGGGACTCTCGAAGGCCCACTTC.

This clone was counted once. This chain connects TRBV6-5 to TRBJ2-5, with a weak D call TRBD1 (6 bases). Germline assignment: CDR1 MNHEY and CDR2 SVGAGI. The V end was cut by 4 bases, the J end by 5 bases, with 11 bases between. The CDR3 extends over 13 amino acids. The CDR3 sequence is CASSSTGLETQYF. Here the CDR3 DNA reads TGTGCCAGCAGTTCGACAGGTCTTGAGACCCAGTACTTC.

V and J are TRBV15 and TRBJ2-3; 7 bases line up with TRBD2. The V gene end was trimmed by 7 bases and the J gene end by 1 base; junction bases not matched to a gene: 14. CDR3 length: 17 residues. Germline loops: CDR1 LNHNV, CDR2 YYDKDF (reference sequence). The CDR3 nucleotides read TGTGCCACCACCCAATCGGGCAGCGGGGCCGGCACAGATACGCAGTATTTT. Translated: CATTQSGSGAGTDTQYF.

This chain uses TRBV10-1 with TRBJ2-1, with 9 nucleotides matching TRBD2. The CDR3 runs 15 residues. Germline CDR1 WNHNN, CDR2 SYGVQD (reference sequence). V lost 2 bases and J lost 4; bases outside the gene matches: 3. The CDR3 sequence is CASSEGLARYNEQFF. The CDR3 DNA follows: TGCGCCAGCAGTGAGGGACTAGCGAGGTACAATGAGCAGTTCTTC.